Each of the 7 T cell receptor beta chains below was sequenced from the same sample in a study of cytomegalovirus exposure and HLA in healthy donors. PCR amplification relied on 60 Vbeta primers (plus 13 Jbeta primers). Produced via immunoSEQ multiplex PCR; TCRdb's table is partial and in-frame only. The sample carries 200,000 or so clones, around 87% recorded once. Sequencing input: PBMCs. The receptor set was obtained from a man between 25 and 39 years old in good health and CMV-seronegative.

This rearrangement joins TRBV11-2 to TRBJ2-7; 7 positions agree with TRBD1. The V segment lost 3 bases and the J segment 7 bases; nucleotides outside the gene matches: 12. CDR1 and CDR2 (germline): SGHAT, FQNNGV. This CDR3 contains 15 residues. The CDR3 bases are TGTGCCAGCAGCTTGCCGGGACAGAATTTTTATGAGCAGTACTTC. Protein sequence: CASSLPGQNFYEQYF.

The rearrangement links TRBV4-3 to TRBJ1-6, with no clear D. Germline V CDR1 and CDR2: LGHNA, YSLEER. The CDR3 runs 13 residues. Trimming pared 0 bases from V and 6 bases from J, leaving 3 bases between. CDR3 in DNA: TGCGCCAGCAGCCAAGACATTAATTCACCCCTCCACTTT. Translation gives CASSQDINSPLHF.

This chain joins TRBV2 and TRBJ2-2; weak D call: TRBD1 (5 bases). Germline CDR1 reads SNHLY; CDR2 reads FYNNEI. Trimming left V 0 bases short and J 0 bases short, with 11 bases between. The CDR3 is 17 amino acids. CDR3: CASSEAGRSANTGELFF. The CDR3 DNA follows: TGTGCCAGCAGTGAAGCGGGGCGGAGCGCGAACACCGGGGAGCTGTTTTTT.

This chain links TRBV6-6 with TRBJ2-3; 10 positions agree with TRBD2. Trimming took 7 bases from V and 5 from J; bases not matched to a gene: 6. The CDR3 spans 14 residues. Looked up from germline, CDR1 is MNHNY and CDR2 is SVGAGI (reference sequence). The CDR3 sequence: CASTLAGGKDTQYF. The CDR3 DNA follows: TGTGCCAGCACTTTAGCGGGAGGTAAAGATACGCAGTATTTT.

Points on this clone: In the same sample, other DNA sequences code for this CDR3. The gene calls are TRBV28 and TRBJ1-4; D perhaps matches TRBD1 (5 bases). Trimming took 5 bases from V and 6 from J, leaving 13 bases between them. The germline V gene has CDR1 MDHEN and CDR2 SYDVKM. The CDR3 has 14 amino acids. In DNA, the CDR3 is TGTGCCAGCAGTCCTGGGGGAGGAGATGAAAAACTGTTTTTT. It codes for CASSPGGGDEKLFF.

This clone came up a few times. The chain uses TRBV19 and TRBJ1-3, with a possible D match to TRBD1 (6 bases). Germline values: CDR1 LNHDA, CDR2 SQIVND (reference sequence). With 5 bases removed from V and 0 bases from J, the gap between germline ends came to 11 bases. This CDR3 spans 15 amino acids. The CDR3 region has the DNA TGTGCCAGTAGTGAAAGGACAGCCTCTGGAAACACCATATATTTT. It yields the protein CASSERTASGNTIYF.

This clone was recorded a few times. The chain has TRBV6-5 and TRBJ1-2; possibly TRBD1 for D (6 bases). The V gene lost 1 base and the J gene lost 4 bases, with 13 bases spanning the gap. Germline V gene data show CDR1 as MNHEY and CDR2 as SVGAGI. This CDR3 spans 15 amino acids. In nucleotides, the CDR3 is TGTGCCAGCAGTTACTACGGACAGAATGGCTATGGCTACACCTTC. Protein: CASSYYGQNGYGYTF.